This TCR beta chain was retrieved from a study of Ad26.COV2.S vaccination and SARS-CoV-2 variants. The treatment was: about 20 received Ad26.COV2.S at low or high dose, single or two shots; a few received placebo; per-sample allocation not given. Day 63 after the first injection of vaccine or placebo was the sampling time. Study-wide points: It was found that vaccine and placebo recipients had similar non-spike TCR breadth.

As concerns this clone: What it recognizes is unknown.

Some clones are missing from TCRdb's copy, which holds only in-frame ones; the method was immunoSEQ multiplex PCR. The profile covers 300,000 to 400,000 clones, with about 89% appearing a single time and around 4.5% taken by the ten largest. V lost 3 bases and J lost 0, with 6 bases in between. In germline, CDR1 is SGHDT, CDR2 YYEEEE. CDR3 size: 13 residues. The sequencing used peripheral blood, collected in a trial of Ad26.COV2.S vaccine versus placebo. This rearrangement joins TRBV5-6 to TRBJ1-1; D is uncertain. This receptor was taken from a person aged 18-65 years who received the Ad26.COV2.S COVID-19 vaccine or a placebo. The CDR3 region is CASSSNMNTEAFF. CDR3 DNA: TGTGCCAGCAGCTCAAATATGAACACTGAAGCTTTCTTT.